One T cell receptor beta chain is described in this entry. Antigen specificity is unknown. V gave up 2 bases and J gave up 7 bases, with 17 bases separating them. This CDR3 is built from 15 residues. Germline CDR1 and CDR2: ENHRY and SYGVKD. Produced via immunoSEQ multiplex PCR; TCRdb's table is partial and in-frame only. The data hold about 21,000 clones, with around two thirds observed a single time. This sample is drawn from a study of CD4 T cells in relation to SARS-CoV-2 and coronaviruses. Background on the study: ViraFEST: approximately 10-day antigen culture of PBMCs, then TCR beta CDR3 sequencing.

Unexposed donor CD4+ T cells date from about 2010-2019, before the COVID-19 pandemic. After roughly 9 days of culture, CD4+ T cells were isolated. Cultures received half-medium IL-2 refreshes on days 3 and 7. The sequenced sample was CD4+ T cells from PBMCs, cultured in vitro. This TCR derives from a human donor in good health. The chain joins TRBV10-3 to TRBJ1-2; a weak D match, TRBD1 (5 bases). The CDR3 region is CAISEGGRVASGYTF. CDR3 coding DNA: TGTGCCATCAGTGAGGGGGGGAGGGTAGCTAGTGGCTACACCTTC.